Below are 29 T cell receptor beta chains sequenced from a single sample in a study of blood T cells in healthy people across ages. A J-beta primer mix and a sample-barcoded 5' primer were used in a second PCR of roughly 7 to 12 cycles. TCRdb fed the 5' RACE reads into MiXCR, producing one record per CDR3 protein. The sample shows a few hundred thousand distinct CDR3 sequences, over 25% of them seen only once. The same sample was also used in a study of T cells of mothers and their children.

The source material was blood. The source is a boy younger than 10 in good health.

The chain has TRBV12-3 or TRBV12-4 and TRBJ2-7, with TRBD2 matching 9 bases. Gene TRBJ2-5 matches the end of the DNA better, so the J call may be wrong. This CDR3 has 14 residues. For the CDR3, the DNA is TGTGCCAGCACCCAGGGACTAGCTCAAGAGACCCAGTACTTC. Translated, it gives CASTQGLAQETQYF.

The chain combines TRBV27 with TRBJ2-6, with D possibly TRBD2 on 6 matching bases. Between the trimmed V and J ends, which lost 5 bases and 4 bases, there was a span of 18 bases. Germline V gene sequence: CDR1 MNHEY, CDR2 SMNVEV (reference sequence). The CDR3 covers 17 residues. The CDR3 region is CASSPHRGIGGANVLTF. In DNA form, the CDR3 reads TGTGCCAGCAGTCCACACCGGGGGATCGGCGGGGCCAACGTCCTGACTTTC.

The table lists this clonotype with a few counts. The V call is TRBV20-1, the J call TRBJ2-5; maybe TRBD1 (6 bases). TRBJ2-1 explains the end of the DNA better; the J call may be wrong. CDR1 is DFQATT and CDR2 is SNEGSKA in the germline V gene (reference sequence). The CDR3 has 14 amino acids. CDR3 DNA sequence: TGCAGTACCCCAGGGGCGGGCAGGGAAAATGAGCAGTTCTTC. It specifies CSTPGAGRENEQFF.

This clonotype was counted between two and nine times. This chain joins TRBV7-9 and TRBJ1-1, with TRBD1 identical over 9 bases. This CDR3 contains 15 residues. Germline V CDR1 and CDR2: SEHNR, FQNEAQ (reference sequence). V trimming: 7 bases; J trimming: 0 bases; junction bases outside the gene matches: 6. The CDR3 bases are TGTGCCAGCACCAGACAGGGGGGGATGAACACTGAAGCTTTCTTT. Amino acids: CASTRQGGMNTEAFF.

This chain links TRBV27 with TRBJ1-1; D possibly corresponds to TRBD1 (6 bases). This CDR3 comprises 16 residues. The germline V gene has CDR1 MNHEY and CDR2 SMNVEV (reference sequence). The ends were cut back, 2 bases at V and 4 bases at J, with 17 bases in the middle. CDR3 region: CASSLVLGLGATEAFF. The CDR3 nucleotides read TGTGCCAGCAGTTTAGTCCTAGGCCTGGGGGCCACTGAAGCTTTCTTT.

This clonotype showed up many times. The rearrangement uses TRBV6-5 and TRBJ2-7; TRBD2 matches at 15 bases. Germline V CDR1 and CDR2: MNHEY, SVGAGI. Unmatched junction bases numbered 2, after V lost 7 bases and J lost 1 base. The CDR3 totals 15 residues. The CDR3, as DNA: TGTGCCAGCACCGGACTAGCGGGAGGGTCCTACGAGCAGTACTTC. Residues: CASTGLAGGSYEQYF.

The V and J genes are TRBV29-1 and TRBJ1-4; 7 bases fit TRBD1. Germline CDR1 is SQVTM and CDR2 is ANQGSEA. This CDR3 has 14 residues. The trim removed 5 bases at V and 4 bases at J, leaving 7 bases unmatched. Here the CDR3 reads CSVLSDRVNEKLFF. In DNA, the CDR3 is TGCAGCGTTCTATCTGACAGGGTTAATGAAAAACTGTTTTTT.

This clonotype was counted a few times. The rearrangement joins TRBV12-3 or TRBV12-4 to TRBJ1-1; 9 bases match TRBD1. Trimming removed 4 bases from V and 5 bases from J; junction bases left unmatched: 11. The CDR3 contains 16 residues. The CDR3 DNA sequence: TGTGCCAGCAGTTCCGGGACAGGGCTTATGTGGACTGAAGCTTTCTTT. Protein sequence: CASSSGTGLMWTEAFF.

The chain recombines TRBV7-3 with TRBJ1-1; D gene uncertain. CDR1 is SGHTA and CDR2 is FQGTGA in the germline V gene. Deletions cut 1 base from V and 4 bases from J, with 10 bases between. The CDR3 length is 14 residues. CDR3 DNA sequence: TGTGCCAGCAGCTTAATCAGAGCGTCCACTGAAGCTTTCTTT. This sequence encodes CASSLIRASTEAFF.

This chain links TRBV5-1 with TRBJ1-1; TRBD1 matches at 7 bases. After removal of 4 bases from V and 5 bases from J, the junction contained 26 bases not matched to a gene. In germline, CDR1 is SGHRS, CDR2 YFSETQ. This CDR3 has 20 amino acids. The CDR3 sequence is CASSRPLQQGPQGLRTEAFF. The CDR3 nucleotides are TGCGCCAGCAGCCGCCCCCTTCAACAGGGGCCCCAGGGGTTGAGGACTGAAGCTTTCTTT. Based on the CDR3 plus reference TRBV5-1 and TRBJ1-1, the full variable domain is KAGVTQTPRYLIKTRGQQVTLSCSPISGHRSVSWYQQTPGQGLQFLFEYFSETQRNKGNFPGRFSGRQFSNSRSEMNVSTLELGDSALYLCASSRPLQQGPQGLRTEAFFGQGTRLTVV.

This clonotype was counted ten times or more. The chain combines TRBV29-1 with TRBJ2-1; D gene unclear. CDR1 is SQVTM, CDR2 ANQGSEA, per germline. This CDR3 is 12 amino acids long. V was shortened by 3 bases and J by 5 bases, with 8 bases between the two germline ends. The DNA for the CDR3 is TGCAGCGTTGAGAGCCGCGACAATGAGCAGTTCTTC. Its translation: CSVESRDNEQFF.

This clonotype showed up just once. V gene TRBV7-9 combines with J gene TRBJ2-7; TRBD2 might be the D (7 bases). With 8 bases removed from V and 2 bases from J, the gap between germline ends came to 16 bases. The CDR3 runs 14 residues. CDR1 and CDR2 (germline): SEHNR, FQNEAQ (reference sequence). The CDR3 DNA is TGTGCCAGCGGTTCGGGGGGCGGCGCCTACGAGCAGTACTTC. This codes for CASGSGGGAYEQYF.

V usage is TRBV30 and J usage is TRBJ2-3; 8 nucleotides align to TRBD1. The CDR3 contains 16 residues. V shed 3 bases and J 2 bases; nucleotides not matched to a gene: 10. Germline V gene sequence: CDR1 GTSNPN, CDR2 SVGIG (reference sequence). Here the CDR3 DNA reads TGTGCCTGGAGCGCCCTCAGGGGGCGCTTCACAGATACGCAGTATTTT. Protein: CAWSALRGRFTDTQYF.

This clonotype was seen more than once but under ten times. The chain has TRBV13 and TRBJ1-2; D call uncertain. The CDR3 is made up of 15 amino acids. Germline V lookup: CDR1 PRHDT, CDR2 FYEKMQ (reference sequence). The germline V and J ends were trimmed by 3 bases and 0 bases, with 11 bases remaining between them. CDR3: CASSFSSTSNYGYTF. CDR3 nucleotide sequence: TGTGCCAGCAGCTTCAGCAGTACTTCTAACTATGGCTACACCTTC.

This clonotype was counted only a few times. The chain combines TRBV5-4 with TRBJ1-4; D uncertain. CDR3 length: 15 amino acids. Germline V lookup: CDR1 SGHNT, CDR2 YYREEE (reference sequence). With 4 bases removed from V and 4 bases from J, the gap between germline ends came to 14 bases. CDR3 sequence (DNA): TGTGCCAGCAGCCGCCGGGTCGGCGATAATGAAAAACTGTTTTTT. Translating gives CASSRRVGDNEKLFF. Supplemented by reference TRBV5-4 and TRBJ1-4, the full variable domain reads ETGVTQSPTHLIKTRGQQVTLRCSSQSGHNTVSWYQQALGQGPQFIFQYYREEENGRGNFPPRFSGLQFPNYSSELNVNALELDDSALYLCASSRRVGDNEKLFFGSGTQLSVL.

This clonotype was found a few times. The chain joins TRBV29-1 to TRBJ1-2; D gene ambiguous. This CDR3 is 14 amino acids long. CDR1 SQVTM and CDR2 ANQGSEA come from the germline V gene. The germline V and J ends were trimmed by 0 bases and 2 bases, with 10 bases remaining between them. The CDR3 sequence is CSVEEYQPNYGYTF. As DNA, the CDR3 is TGCAGCGTTGAAGAGTACCAGCCCAACTATGGCTACACCTTC.

About this clonotype itself: One junction end does not reproduce the germline sequence, and a read error may be involved. The rearrangement uses TRBV29-1 and TRBJ2-1, with 8 nucleotides matching TRBD2. The CDR3 runs 14 residues. Germline V gene data show CDR1 as SQVTM and CDR2 as ANQGSEA. The CDR3 spells CGVEFAGGRYEQFF. As DNA, the CDR3 is TGCGGCGTTGAATTCGCGGGAGGAAGGTATGAGCAGTTCTTC.

This chain links TRBV19 with TRBJ1-1, with D tentatively TRBD1 (5 bases). Deletions cut 5 bases from V and 1 base from J, with 11 bases between. Germline V gene data show CDR1 as LNHDA and CDR2 as SQIVND (reference sequence). The CDR3 length is 14 residues. This CDR3 is CASSAQGWNTEAFF. CDR3 DNA sequence: TGTGCCAGTAGTGCCCAGGGTTGGAACACTGAAGCTTTCTTT.

In nucleotides, the CDR3 is TGTGCCAGCAGTGATCAAGGACGCAGAAATTCACCCCTCCACTTT. It encodes CASSDQGRRNSPLHF. This chain connects TRBV2 to TRBJ1-6; no reliable D call. The germline gives CDR1 SNHLY, CDR2 FYNNEI. The V end was cut by 3 bases, the J end by 7 bases, with 13 bases between. This CDR3 is 15 amino acids long. Variable domain in full (rest from reference TRBV2 and TRBJ1-6): EPEVTQTPSHQVTQMGQEVILRCVPISNHLYFYWYRQILGQKVEFLVSFYNNEISEKSEIFDDQFSVERPDGSNFTLKIRSTKLEDSAMYFCASSDQGRRNSPLHFGNGTRLTVT.

V gene TRBV2 combines with J gene TRBJ2-7; TRBD1 is a possible D gene (5 bases). CDR3 size: 13 residues. The V gene's germline CDR1 is SNHLY and CDR2 FYNNEI. Trimming took 7 bases from V and 9 from J, leaving 19 bases between them. The chain's CDR3 is CASTLGQGGPQYF. The CDR3 coding sequence is TGTGCCAGCACTTTAGGGCAGGGTGGTCCGCAGTACTTC.

V and J are TRBV19 and TRBJ1-2, with 9 bases matching TRBD1. The CDR3 loop spans 14 amino acids. J gave up 9 bases and V 5 bases, and 10 bases lay outside the gene matches. Germline V gene data show CDR1 as LNHDA and CDR2 as SQIVND (reference sequence). Written as DNA, the CDR3 is TGTGCCAGTAGTTTCCTGAGGACAGGGGACCGCTACACCTTC. Residues: CASSFLRTGDRYTF. Looking up the rest from reference TRBV19 and TRBJ1-2 gives the full variable domain: DGGITQSPKYLFRKEGQNVTLSCEQNLNHDAMYWYRQDPGQGLRLIYYSQIVNDFQKGDIAEGYSVSREKKESFPLTVTSAQKNPTAFYLCASSFLRTGDRYTFGSGTRLTVV.

This clonotype was counted a few times. V gene TRBV7-9 combines with J gene TRBJ1-2; D is ambiguous. There are 12 residues in the CDR3. Germline V lookup: CDR1 SEHNR, CDR2 FQNEAQ (reference sequence). The V end was cut by 3 bases, the J end by 10 bases, with 12 bases between. The CDR3 loop is CASSLSGRVYTF. In DNA, the CDR3 is TGTGCCAGCAGCTTGTCCGGGCGTGTCTACACCTTC.

CDR3 nucleotide sequence: TGCGCCAGCAGCAGTAGAGGGGGCACAGATACGCAGTATTTT. Translating it yields CASSSRGGTDTQYF. The V gene is TRBV5-1, the J gene TRBJ2-3; D may match TRBD1 or TRBD2 (5 bases each). V was shortened by 4 bases and J by 1 base, with 10 bases between the two germline ends. Germline V CDR1 and CDR2: SGHRS, YFSETQ. This CDR3 comprises 14 residues. Looking up the rest from reference TRBV5-1 and TRBJ2-3 gives the full variable domain: KAGVTQTPRYLIKTRGQQVTLSCSPISGHRSVSWYQQTPGQGLQFLFEYFSETQRNKGNFPGRFSGRQFSNSRSEMNVSTLELGDSALYLCASSSRGGTDTQYFGPGTRLTVL.

The V and J genes are TRBV10-3 and TRBJ2-5; D possibly corresponds to TRBD1 (6 bases). The J call may be in error: the DNA end matches TRBJ2-7 better. This CDR3 has 12 residues. The germline CDR1 and CDR2 sequences are ENHRY and SYGVKD. The CDR3 loop reads CAARKGEYEQYF. The DNA of the CDR3 is TGTGCCGCCCGTAAGGGGGAGTACGAGCAGTACTTC.

A few counts support this clonotype. The gene calls are TRBV30 and TRBJ1-2, with D possibly matching TRBD1 (6 bases). Germline V gives CDR1 GTSNPN, CDR2 SVGIG (reference sequence). There are 10 residues in the CDR3. V shed 7 bases and J shed 8 bases, with 11 bases lying between them. The CDR3 DNA reads as TGTGCCTCGTACAGGGCCGGCTACACCTTC. Translating it yields CASYRAGYTF. The variable domain in full, with the rest retrieved from reference TRBV30 and TRBJ1-2, is SQTIHQWPATLVQPVGSPLSLECTVEGTSNPNLYWYRQAAGRGLQLLFYSVGIGQISSEVPQNLSASRPQDRQFILSSKKLLLSDSGFYLCASYRAGYTFGSGTRLTVV.

V gene TRBV20-1 combines with J gene TRBJ2-5, with 11 bases matching TRBD2. The V and J ends lost 5 bases and 1 base, in that order; junction bases with no gene match: 9. CDR1 is DFQATT and CDR2 is SNEGSKA in the germline V gene (reference sequence). CDR3 length equals 16 residues. The CDR3 is CSASPLLAGGQETQYF. The CDR3 region has the DNA TGCAGTGCTTCTCCTCTCCTAGCGGGGGGCCAAGAGACCCAGTACTTC.

This clonotype was counted many times. The V gene is TRBV3-1, the J gene TRBJ2-3; D is possibly TRBD1 or TRBD2 (6 bases each). The CDR3 extends over 13 amino acids. Germline V CDR1 and CDR2: LGHDT, YNNKEL (reference sequence). The V and J ends lost 5 bases and 4 bases respectively, with 10 bases between them. The CDR3, as DNA: TGTGCCAGCAGCTTAAGGGGGGCAGATACGCAGTATTTT. This gives the protein CASSLRGADTQYF.

This clonotype was picked up a small number of times. The chain couples TRBV19 to TRBJ2-1, with 11 nucleotides matching TRBD2. Per the germline V gene, CDR1 is LNHDA and CDR2 is SQIVND (reference sequence). V lost 6 bases to trimming and J lost 4 bases; unmatched junction nucleotides: 2. The CDR3 extends over 14 amino acids. CDR3 nucleotide sequence: TGTGCCAGTAGAGGGACTAGCGGATACAATGAGCAGTTCTTC. Translating gives CASRGTSGYNEQFF.

This clonotype came up once. The chain has TRBV5-1 and TRBJ1-6; TRBD1 might be the D (5 bases). In germline, CDR1 is SGHRS, CDR2 YFSETQ. CDR3 size: 14 residues. Trimming cost V 4 bases and J 4 bases, with 9 bases left between them. The CDR3 DNA reads as TGCGCCAGCAGCCAGGGTGGGTATAATTCACCCCTCCACTTT. This encodes CASSQGGYNSPLHF.